Sequencing of this T cell receptor (beta chain) was carried out in a study of T cells in Graves' hyperthyroidism and ophthalmopathy. Study-level information: It was at initial diagnosis, before any treatment, that peripheral blood was collected.

This CDR3 has 13 residues. V dropped 4 bases and J dropped 3 bases, with 8 bases sitting between them. CDR1 and CDR2 (germline): SGHRS, YFSETQ. Many counts were recorded for this clonotype. RNA transcripts yielded amplified TCR beta CDR3 regions. When the TCR CDR3 underwent first-round RT-PCR, the HTBI primer set was used. From the multiplex PCR reads, TCRdb called clonotypes with MiXCR, one entry per CDR3 protein. The table has about 710,000 distinct CDR3 sequences, approximately 16% seen once. The definition of stable Graves' hyperthyroidism was no ophthalmopathy progression within 18 months. Patients aged 18 to 65 had newly diagnosed hyperthyroidism lasting under 2 months.

Material: blood. The TCR sequence derives from a man younger than 35 with Graves' hyperthyroidism. The chain couples TRBV5-1 to TRBJ2-1; perhaps TRBD2 as D (5 bases). Here the CDR3 DNA reads TGCGCCAGCAGCGTAGGAGGCTACAATGAGCAGTTCTTC. It specifies CASSVGGYNEQFF.